This TCR beta chain was sequenced during a study of blood T cells in healthy people across ages. Germline CDR1 is MGHRA and CDR2 is YSYEKL. The CDR3 runs to 14 residues. Through a sample-barcoded 5' primer and a J-beta primer mix, a second PCR was run for about 6 to 11 cycles. A single record per CDR3 protein comes from TCRdb applying MiXCR to the 5' RACE reads. The sample records about 1.4 million distinct CDR3 sequences, around 55% being singletons. The specimen sequenced was blood. The clonotype comes from a man younger than 35 in good health. The V call is TRBV4-1, the J call TRBJ2-4; 7 bases are a match to TRBD1. The end of the DNA aligns better with TRBJ2-7, so the J call may be wrong. The DNA of the CDR3 is TGCGCCAGCAGCCACTCGACAGGGACCTACGAGCAGTACTTC. Amino acids: CASSHSTGTYEQYF.